The 5 T cell receptor beta chains given below trace back to one sample, sequenced in a study of cytomegalovirus exposure and HLA in healthy donors. Researchers ran the PCR with 60 Vbeta and 13 Jbeta primers. The protocol was immunoSEQ multiplex PCR, while the TCRdb copy is restricted to in-frame clones and leaves out a portion. The sample has roughly 140,000 clones; 70% to 85% are singletons. Sequencing was performed on PBMCs. All receptors come from a male donor in good health and CMV-seronegative.

In this sample, this clone turned up a few times. The chain has TRBV19 and TRBJ1-1, with D uncertain. Looked up from germline, CDR1 is LNHDA and CDR2 is SQIVND (reference sequence). This CDR3 is built from 13 residues. V was trimmed by 9 bases and J by 0 bases, leaving 11 bases between them. The CDR3 loop is CASIRSLNTEAFF. As DNA, the CDR3 is TGTGCCAGCATACGGTCCCTGAACACTGAAGCTTTCTTT.

This rearrangement joins TRBV11-2 to TRBJ1-4; D is possibly TRBD1 (5 bases). Germline lookup yields CDR1 SGHAT and CDR2 FQNNGV. V lost 1 base and J lost 7, with 13 bases in between. CDR3 length: 15 amino acids. The CDR3 protein is CASSLASGGGEKLFF. CDR3 sequence (DNA): TGTGCCAGCAGCTTAGCCTCCGGGGGAGGTGAAAAACTGTTTTTT.

The chain is built from TRBV7-2 and TRBJ2-7; no definite D call. The V and J ends lost 2 bases and 3 bases respectively, with 14 bases between them. The germline V gene has CDR1 SGHTA and CDR2 FQGNSA. The CDR3 has 15 amino acids. CDR3 amino acids: CASSLSSVASYEQYF. The CDR3 coding sequence is TGTGCCAGCAGCTTAAGTTCGGTAGCAAGCTACGAGCAGTACTTC. Variable domain in full (rest from reference TRBV7-2 and TRBJ2-7): GAGVSQSPSNKVTEKGKDVELRCDPISGHTALYWYRQSLGQGLEFLIYFQGNSAPDKSGLPSDRFSAERTGGSVSTLTIQRTQQEDSAVYLCASSLSSVASYEQYFGPGTRLTVT.

This chain connects TRBV27 to TRBJ2-3; 9 bases align to TRBD1. The trim removed 4 bases at V and 1 base at J, leaving 3 bases unmatched. The germline V gene encodes CDR1 MNHEY and CDR2 SMNVEV (reference sequence). The CDR3 is 15 amino acids. The CDR3 DNA reads TGTGCCAGCAGTTGGGGACAGGGAGGCACAGATACGCAGTATTTT. This gives the protein CASSWGQGGTDTQYF.

The V and J genes are TRBV6-1 and TRBJ2-3; TRBD2 aligns across 7 bases. Germline V gives CDR1 MNHNS, CDR2 SASEGT. The J segment lost 0 bases and the V segment lost 4 bases, leaving 4 bases of the junction unmatched. This CDR3 is 15 amino acids long. CDR3: CASSGEGISTDTQYF. The CDR3 coding sequence is TGTGCCAGCAGTGGGGAGGGGATTAGCACAGATACGCAGTATTTT.